Each of the 16 T cell receptor beta chains below was sequenced from the same sample in a study of cytomegalovirus exposure and HLA in healthy donors (dated by TCRdb to about 2017). Libraries were constructed by the immunoSEQ multiplex PCR assay. A mixture of 60 forward primers for TCR Vbeta segments and 13 reverse primers for TCR Jbeta segments was used in the multiplex PCR. Here the immuneACCESS table is served through TCRdb, limited to in-frame sequences with V and J called. Missing clones are a known gap in these copies; in checked studies unresolved V genes cover under half, and the rest lacks a known reason. This sample holds approximately 100,000 clones; 70% to 80% were observed only once. Together, the top ten hold roughly 5% of the sample. The sample comprised PBMCs. The receptors come from a female donor in good health and CMV-seropositive.

The rearrangement joins TRBV4-1 to TRBJ2-3, with 7 bases aligning to TRBD2. Germline V gives CDR1 MGHRA, CDR2 YSYEKL. CDR3 length equals 14 residues. J was trimmed by 6 bases and V by 5 bases; bases with no gene match: 8. The chain's CDR3 is CASSTRTSPDTQYF. DNA of the CDR3: TGCGCCAGCAGCACCCGGACTAGTCCCGATACGCAGTATTTT.

V usage is TRBV11-1 and J usage is TRBJ2-1; 8 bases fit TRBD1. This CDR3 spans 14 amino acids. From germline, CDR1 is SGHAT and CDR2 FQDESV (reference sequence). J gave up 6 bases and V 5 bases, and 6 bases lay outside the gene matches. Here the CDR3 reads CASSPWDRPNEQFF. The CDR3 DNA follows: TGTGCCAGCAGCCCCTGGGACAGGCCCAATGAGCAGTTCTTC.

V and J are TRBV7-9 and TRBJ1-1; D might be TRBD1 (5 bases). The germline CDR1 and CDR2 sequences are SEHNR and FQNEAQ (reference sequence). V gave up 6 bases and J gave up 2 bases, with 10 bases separating them. This CDR3 spans 13 amino acids. The CDR3 sequence: CASRPDINTEAFF. The CDR3 DNA is TGTGCCAGCAGACCGGACATCAACACTGAAGCTTTCTTT.

The chain joins TRBV5-5 to TRBJ1-6; D is perhaps TRBD1 (6 bases). The CDR3 extends over 18 amino acids. CDR1 and CDR2 from the germline V gene are SGHKS and YYEKEE (reference sequence). V was shortened by 5 bases and J by 3 bases, with 21 bases between the two germline ends. The chain's CDR3 is CASRVNFSPTGYNSPLHF. In DNA, the CDR3 is TGTGCCAGCAGGGTTAATTTTAGCCCGACAGGCTATAATTCACCCCTCCACTTT.

V and J are TRBV2 and TRBJ2-1, with 8 bases that match TRBD2. CDR1 and CDR2 from the germline V gene are SNHLY and FYNNEI. The CDR3 sequence is 14 residues long. J was trimmed by 7 bases and V by 0 bases; bases with no gene match: 2. The CDR3 sequence: CASSEAPSGNEQFF. The CDR3 DNA sequence: TGTGCCAGCAGTGAAGCCCCTAGCGGGAATGAGCAGTTCTTC.

The chain recombines TRBV7-9 with TRBJ2-1; 8 bases line up with TRBD2. The CDR3 is made up of 17 amino acids. V trimming: 4 bases; J trimming: 8 bases; junction bases outside the gene matches: 16. Germline values: CDR1 SEHNR, CDR2 FQNEAQ (reference sequence). CDR3 sequence reads: CASSYPFGTRVSHEQFF. The CDR3 bases are TGTGCCAGCAGCTACCCTTTCGGGACTAGAGTTAGTCATGAGCAGTTCTTC.

The gene calls are TRBV29-1 and TRBJ2-5, with D possibly matching TRBD2 (5 bases). CDR1 and CDR2 from the germline V gene are SQVTM and ANQGSEA. This CDR3 spans 12 amino acids. Trimming pared 7 bases from V and 5 bases from J, leaving 14 bases between. In DNA, the CDR3 is TGCAGCGGGGGTGGGTCGGGGGAGACCCAGTACTTC. Translated: CSGGGSGETQYF.

The CDR3 sequence: CASSFGGSEDTQYF. CDR3 DNA: TGTGCCAGCAGCTTCGGAGGGTCGGAGGATACGCAGTATTTT. The chain is built from TRBV11-3 and TRBJ2-3; tentatively, D is TRBD2 (6 bases). This CDR3 is 14 amino acids long. V gave up 3 bases and J gave up 6 bases, with 13 bases separating them. From germline, CDR1 is SGHNT and CDR2 YENEEA.

CDR3 in DNA: TGTGCCAGCAGCAGCACAGGGCAACCCGGCTACACCTTC. It specifies CASSSTGQPGYTF. The V and J genes are TRBV7-2 and TRBJ1-2, with a weak D call TRBD1 (6 bases). The CDR3 spans 13 residues. The germline V and J ends were trimmed by 5 bases and 8 bases, with 15 bases remaining between them. From germline, CDR1 is SGHTA and CDR2 FQGNSA.

V is TRBV9 and J is TRBJ2-7; TRBD2 matches at 14 bases. V lost 3 bases to trimming and J lost 5 bases; unmatched junction nucleotides: 13. This CDR3 contains 18 residues. Germline values: CDR1 SGDLS, CDR2 YYNGEE. The CDR3 region has the DNA TGTGCCAGCAGCGGCCGGGACGGGACTAGCGGGAGAGTCCACGAGCAGTACTTC. This sequence encodes CASSGRDGTSGRVHEQYF. The full variable domain, in which reference TRBV9 and TRBJ2-7 provide the parts outside the CDR3, is DSGVTQTPKHLITATGQRVTLRCSPRSGDLSVYWYQQSLDQGLQFLIQYYNGEERAKGNILERFSAQQFPDLHSELNLSSLELGDSALYFCASSGRDGTSGRVHEQYFGPGTRLTVT.

This rearrangement joins TRBV11-2 to TRBJ2-7; 7 nucleotides align to TRBD2. The CDR3 has 14 amino acids. CDR1 and CDR2 (germline): SGHAT, FQNNGV. V was clipped by 4 bases and J by 2 bases; unmatched bases: 5. CDR3: CASSWSGVAYEQYF. In DNA form, the CDR3 reads TGTGCCAGCAGCTGGAGCGGGGTGGCCTACGAGCAGTACTTC.

The rearrangement uses TRBV2 and TRBJ2-1; tentative D call: TRBD2 (6 bases). The V gene lost 7 bases and the J gene lost 9 bases, with 25 bases spanning the gap. The CDR3 has 16 amino acids. Germline lookup yields CDR1 SNHLY and CDR2 FYNNEI. CDR3 sequence reads: CASTPAGLSEGFEQFF. The CDR3 DNA is TGTGCCAGCACGCCGGCGGGGCTATCAGAGGGATTTGAGCAGTTCTTC.

The CDR3: CASSSRLAGGSSDEQFF. CDR3 DNA sequence: TGTGCCAGCAGCTCCCGACTAGCGGGGGGGTCATCGGATGAGCAGTTCTTC. V usage is TRBV5-4 and J usage is TRBJ2-1; 14 bases fit TRBD2. Per the germline V gene, CDR1 is SGHNT and CDR2 is YYREEE (reference sequence). The CDR3 runs to 17 residues. V trimming: 3 bases; J trimming: 8 bases; junction bases outside the gene matches: 10.

The J gene is TRBJ1-2, the V gene TRBV7-2, with D possibly matching TRBD1 (5 bases). The V gene's germline CDR1 is SGHTA and CDR2 FQGNSA. Trimming removed 1 base from V and 2 bases from J, with 11 bases in between. The CDR3 is made up of 15 amino acids. The CDR3: CASSLGEGSNYGYTF. The CDR3 DNA sequence: TGTGCCAGCAGCTTAGGGGAGGGGTCCAACTATGGCTACACCTTC.

The chain recombines TRBV19 with TRBJ2-7, with TRBD2 matching over 11 bases. The CDR3 consists of 17 residues. Germline-derived CDR1 and CDR2 are LNHDA and SQIVND (reference sequence). V shed 0 bases and J 6 bases; nucleotides not matched to a gene: 10. The CDR3, as DNA: TGTGCCAGTAGTATAGAAATAGCGGGAGGGCCCTCGGGCGAGCAGTACTTC. It yields the protein CASSIEIAGGPSGEQYF. The full variable domain, rest sourced from reference TRBV19 and TRBJ2-7, is DGGITQSPKYLFRKEGQNVTLSCEQNLNHDAMYWYRQDPGQGLRLIYYSQIVNDFQKGDIAEGYSVSREKKESFPLTVTSAQKNPTAFYLCASSIEIAGGPSGEQYFGPGTRLTVT.

V and J are TRBV6-6 and TRBJ1-5, with D perhaps matching TRBD1 (5 bases). Germline CDR1 MNHNY, CDR2 SVGAGI (reference sequence). CDR3 length: 16 amino acids. Trimming shortened V by 7 bases and J by 6 bases, and 22 bases separated the two germline ends. CDR3 loop: CASTPKLGRVGQPQHF. DNA for the CDR3: TGTGCCAGCACCCCGAAGCTTGGCAGGGTAGGTCAGCCCCAGCATTTT.